These T cell receptor beta chains were read from a single sample in a study of CD8 T cells in ankylosing spondylitis. One entry per CDR3 protein, called by TCRdb with MiXCR from the 5' RACE reads. The sample records a few hundred thousand distinct CDR3 sequences, 20% to 25% being singletons. The specimen was blood, either unsorted or a sorted T cell fraction (not recorded which). All receptors come from a male donor with ankylosing spondylitis. Each CDR3 is given with its conserved first and last residue. The D gene is left open where the match is weak. Size is omitted from some rows. Given values are once, few, many or a class for expanded clones.

D gene: TRBD2; clone size: few; V gene: TRBV4-1; J gene: TRBJ2-5; CDR3 protein: CASSQDLTLAGEGETQYF; CDR3 DNA: TGCGCCAGCAGCCAAGACCTTACTCTAGCGGGAGAAGGCGAGACCCAGTACTTC
D gene: -; clone size: -; V gene: TRBV7-9; J gene: TRBJ2-7; CDR3 protein: CASSFAGAGSYEQYF; CDR3 DNA: TGTGCCAGCAGCTTCGCGGGGGCGGGATCCTACGAGCAGTACTTC
D gene: TRBD2; clone size: -; V gene: TRBV24-1; J gene: TRBJ2-2; CDR3 protein: CATSEGLSRELFF; CDR3 DNA: TGTGCCACCAGTGAGGGACTATCAAGGGAGCTGTTTTTT
D gene: -; clone size: few; V gene: TRBV6-2/TRBV6-3; J gene: TRBJ2-7; CDR3 protein: CASSYNPYEQYF; CDR3 DNA: TGTGCCAGCAGTTACAACCCCTACGAGCAGTACTTC
D gene: TRBD1; clone size: few; V gene: TRBV5-1; J gene: TRBJ1-1; CDR3 protein: CASSFPGQGFTEAFF; CDR3 DNA: TGCGCCAGCAGCTTTCCGGGACAGGGGTTCACTGAAGCTTTCTTT
D gene: -; clone size: -; V gene: TRBV30; J gene: TRBJ1-4; CDR3 protein: CAWRRGLLNEKLFF; CDR3 DNA: TGTGCCTGGAGAAGGGGACTGTTAAATGAAAAACTGTTTTTT
D gene: -; clone size: -; V gene: TRBV4-1; J gene: TRBJ2-3; CDR3 protein: CASSQDGGLSDTQYF; CDR3 DNA: TGCGCCAGCAGCCAAGATGGGGGCTTGTCAGATACGCAGTATTTT
D gene: -; clone size: few; V gene: TRBV7-3; J gene: TRBJ2-5; CDR3 protein: CASSPTIQETQYF; CDR3 DNA: TGTGCCAGCAGCCCCACAATACAAGAGACCCAGTACTTC
D gene: -; clone size: -; V gene: TRBV11-2; J gene: TRBJ2-7; CDR3 protein: CASSYLRSRVSEQYF; CDR3 DNA: TGTGCCAGCAGCTATCTCCGGAGTAGGGTCTCCGAGCAGTACTTC
D gene: TRBD2; clone size: few; V gene: TRBV5-1; J gene: TRBJ2-3; CDR3 protein: CASSPWSGGTDTQYF; CDR3 DNA: TGCGCCAGCAGCCCCTGGAGCGGGGGGACAGATACGCAGTATTTT
D gene: -; clone size: -; V gene: TRBV6-1; J gene: TRBJ2-7; CDR3 protein: CASSVDIFYEQYF; CDR3 DNA: TGTGCCAGCAGCGTGGACATATTCTACGAGCAGTACTTC
D gene: -; clone size: -; V gene: TRBV20-1; J gene: TRBJ1-2; CDR3 protein: CSARDGTTHYGYTF; CDR3 DNA: TGCAGTGCTAGAGATGGGACAACTCACTATGGCTACACCTTC
D gene: -; clone size: -; V gene: TRBV20-1; J gene: TRBJ1-3; CDR3 protein: CSARDPAGVRVNTIYF; CDR3 DNA: TGCAGTGCTAGAGATCCGGCAGGGGTACGGGTAAACACCATATATTTT
D gene: TRBD1; clone size: -; V gene: TRBV5-1; J gene: TRBJ1-1; CDR3 protein: CASSFRMITGAHSRTEAFF; CDR3 DNA: TGCGCCAGCAGCTTTAGGATGATAACAGGGGCCCATTCGAGGACTGAAGCTTTCTTT
D gene: -; clone size: few; V gene: TRBV5-1; J gene: TRBJ1-1; CDR3 protein: CASSLGPAPEAFF; CDR3 DNA: TGCGCCAGCAGCTTAGGACCGGCTCCAGAAGCTTTCTTT
D gene: -; clone size: many; V gene: TRBV5-1; J gene: TRBJ2-1; CDR3 protein: CASSLGLSYNEQFF; CDR3 DNA: TGCGCCAGCAGCCTGGGCCTTTCCTACAATGAGCAGTTCTTC
D gene: -; clone size: few; V gene: TRBV6-5; J gene: TRBJ1-5; CDR3 protein: CASTSGNQPQHF; CDR3 DNA: TGTGCCAGCACTAGTGGCAATCAGCCCCAGCATTTT
D gene: TRBD2; clone size: -; V gene: TRBV20-1; J gene: TRBJ2-3; CDR3 protein: CSARSLAGEQDTQYF; CDR3 DNA: TGCAGTGCGAGAAGTTTAGCGGGAGAACAAGATACGCAGTATTTT
D gene: -; clone size: -; V gene: TRBV9; J gene: TRBJ2-1; CDR3 protein: CASSVGAGSYNEQFF; CDR3 DNA: TGTGCCAGCAGCGTAGGGGCGGGGTCCTACAATGAGCAGTTCTTC
D gene: -; clone size: few; V gene: TRBV19; J gene: TRBJ2-2; CDR3 protein: CASSKTYRGADTGELFF; CDR3 DNA: TGTGCCAGTAGTAAAACCTATCGGGGCGCGGACACCGGGGAGCTGTTTTTT
D gene: -; clone size: -; V gene: TRBV9; J gene: TRBJ2-3; CDR3 protein: CASSVEGNTDTQYF; CDR3 DNA: TGTGCCAGCAGCGTGGAGGGAAACACAGATACGCAGTATTTT
D gene: TRBD2; clone size: -; V gene: TRBV6-1; J gene: TRBJ2-2; CDR3 protein: CASSGGRATGELFF; CDR3 DNA: TGTGCCAGCAGTGGCGGGAGGGCCACCGGGGAGCTGTTTTTT
D gene: -; clone size: -; V gene: TRBV11-2; J gene: TRBJ1-4; CDR3 protein: CASSADRSNEKLFF; CDR3 DNA: TGTGCCAGCAGCGCCGACAGGTCTAATGAAAAACTGTTTTTT
D gene: -; clone size: -; V gene: TRBV7-3; J gene: TRBJ2-2; CDR3 protein: CASSSSGLTGELFF; CDR3 DNA: TGTGCCAGCAGCTCATCTGGACTAACCGGGGAGCTGTTTTTT
D gene: -; clone size: once; V gene: TRBV10-3; J gene: TRBJ2-2; CDR3 protein: CAIRGSGNTGELFF; CDR3 DNA: TGTGCCATCAGGGGAAGCGGGAACACCGGGGAGCTGTTTTTT
D gene: -; clone size: -; V gene: TRBV5-1; J gene: TRBJ1-1; CDR3 protein: CASSLNGAATEAFF; CDR3 DNA: TGCGCCAGCAGCTTAAATGGGGCCGCCACTGAAGCTTTCTTT
D gene: -; clone size: -; V gene: TRBV15; J gene: TRBJ2-2; CDR3 protein: CATSREQGGSMTGELFF; CDR3 DNA: TGTGCCACCAGCAGGGAGCAGGGCGGAAGTATGACCGGGGAGCTGTTTTTT
D gene: -; clone size: few; V gene: TRBV7-9; J gene: TRBJ1-6; CDR3 protein: CASSFGGLNSPLHF; CDR3 DNA: TGTGCCAGCAGCTTCGGGGGCCTTAATTCACCCCTCCACTTT
D gene: TRBD1; clone size: -; V gene: TRBV7-2; J gene: TRBJ1-1; CDR3 protein: CASRYQDRKAFF; CDR3 DNA: TGTGCCAGCAGATACCAGGACAGGAAAGCTTTCTTT
D gene: TRBD1; clone size: -; V gene: TRBV20-1; J gene: TRBJ2-1; CDR3 protein: CSARPPTGGRYNEQFF; CDR3 DNA: TGCAGTGCTAGACCTCCGACAGGGGGCCGGTACAATGAGCAGTTCTTC
D gene: TRBD2; clone size: few; V gene: TRBV6-2/TRBV6-3; J gene: TRBJ2-5; CDR3 protein: CASSHRTSGRTEETQYF; CDR3 DNA: TGTGCCAGCAGTCATCGGACTAGCGGGAGGACTGAGGAGACCCAGTACTTC
D gene: -; clone size: -; V gene: TRBV21-1; J gene: TRBJ2-5; CDR3 protein: CASRLTSQETQYF; CDR3 DNA: TGTGCCAGCAGGCTTACGTCCCAAGAGACCCAGTACTTC
D gene: -; clone size: few; V gene: TRBV11-2; J gene: TRBJ2-2; CDR3 protein: CASSYGRARAGELFF; CDR3 DNA: TGTGCCAGCAGCTATGGACGGGCCCGGGCCGGGGAGCTGTTTTTT
D gene: -; clone size: few; V gene: TRBV7-2; J gene: TRBJ2-7; CDR3 protein: CASSPSGDHVPYEQYF; CDR3 DNA: TGTGCCAGCAGCCCATCAGGGGACCATGTCCCCTACGAGCAGTACTTC
D gene: -; clone size: once; V gene: TRBV20-1; J gene: TRBJ1-2; CDR3 protein: CSAQGTYGYTF; CDR3 DNA: TGCAGTGCCCAAGGGACATATGGCTACACCTTC
D gene: -; clone size: -; V gene: TRBV2; J gene: TRBJ1-6; CDR3 protein: CASESKESSYNSPLHF; CDR3 DNA: TGTGCCAGCGAGTCGAAGGAGAGCTCCTATAATTCACCCCTCCACTTT
D gene: -; clone size: few; V gene: TRBV7-7; J gene: TRBJ2-2; CDR3 protein: CASSLGSQPSTGELFF; CDR3 DNA: TGTGCTAGCAGCTTAGGGTCCCAGCCCTCCACCGGGGAGCTGTTTTTT
D gene: TRBD2; clone size: few; V gene: TRBV29-1; J gene: TRBJ2-3; CDR3 protein: CSAARGLAGVFDTQYF; CDR3 DNA: TGCAGCGCCGCAAGAGGACTAGCGGGGGTTTTTGATACGCAGTATTTT
D gene: TRBD1; clone size: few; V gene: TRBV18; J gene: TRBJ2-2; CDR3 protein: CASSPARDSTGELFF; CDR3 DNA: TGTGCCAGCTCCCCCGCCCGGGACAGCACCGGGGAGCTGTTTTTT
D gene: TRBD2; clone size: -; V gene: TRBV4-2; J gene: TRBJ2-7; CDR3 protein: CASSQDGLAGVRQYF; CDR3 DNA: TGTGCCAGCAGCCAAGACGGACTAGCGGGGGTAAGGCAGTACTTC
D gene: -; clone size: -; V gene: TRBV7-3; J gene: TRBJ2-1; CDR3 protein: CASSLSRVNEQFF; CDR3 DNA: TGTGCCAGCAGCTTAAGTCGAGTCAATGAGCAGTTCTTC
D gene: TRBD1; clone size: -; V gene: TRBV5-1; J gene: TRBJ1-1; CDR3 protein: CASSRGQEGTWTEAFF; CDR3 DNA: TGCGCCAGCAGCCGCGGACAGGAAGGAACATGGACTGAAGCTTTCTTT
D gene: -; clone size: few; V gene: TRBV29-1; J gene: TRBJ2-5; CDR3 protein: CSVRPQRETQYF; CDR3 DNA: TGCAGCGTCCGGCCTCAGAGGGAGACCCAGTACTTC
D gene: -; clone size: -; V gene: TRBV11-2; J gene: TRBJ2-1; CDR3 protein: CASSLTVLSYNEQFF; CDR3 DNA: TGTGCCAGCAGCTTAACTGTACTCTCCTACAATGAGCAGTTCTTC
D gene: -; clone size: -; V gene: TRBV20-1; J gene: TRBJ2-7; CDR3 protein: CSARDRGRSSYEQYF; CDR3 DNA: TGCAGTGCTAGAGATCGCGGCAGGAGCTCCTACGAGCAGTACTTC
D gene: -; clone size: -; V gene: TRBV6-1; J gene: TRBJ2-7; CDR3 protein: CASSVLGAESYEQYF; CDR3 DNA: TGTGCCAGCAGCGTTCTGGGGGCGGAATCCTACGAGCAGTACTTC
D gene: TRBD2; clone size: -; V gene: TRBV28; J gene: TRBJ2-5; CDR3 protein: CASSLRRLALETQYF; CDR3 DNA: TGTGCCAGCAGCCTTAGGAGACTAGCGCTGGAGACCCAGTACTTC
D gene: TRBD2; clone size: few; V gene: TRBV15; J gene: TRBJ2-3; CDR3 protein: CATSRDQRGPSTDTQYF; CDR3 DNA: TGTGCCACCAGCAGAGATCAGCGGGGACCTAGCACAGATACGCAGTATTTT
D gene: TRBD1; clone size: many; V gene: TRBV7-3; J gene: TRBJ1-2; CDR3 protein: CASSSLGQGRGGYTF; CDR3 DNA: TGTGCCAGCAGCTCCCTGGGACAGGGGCGAGGTGGCTACACCTTC
D gene: -; clone size: -; V gene: TRBV20-1; J gene: TRBJ2-1; CDR3 protein: CSAPPPTGFEQFF; CDR3 DNA: TGCAGTGCTCCACCGCCCACAGGTTTTGAGCAGTTCTTC
D gene: -; clone size: -; V gene: TRBV5-1; J gene: TRBJ2-7; CDR3 protein: CASSSRPPGEQYF; CDR3 DNA: TGCGCCAGCAGCTCACGGCCCCCAGGGGAGCAGTACTTC
D gene: -; clone size: few; V gene: TRBV18; J gene: TRBJ2-1; CDR3 protein: CASSPLKTVRWNNEQFF; CDR3 DNA: TGTGCCAGCTCACCACTTAAGACAGTCCGTTGGAACAATGAGCAGTTCTTC
D gene: TRBD2; clone size: -; V gene: TRBV29-1; J gene: TRBJ2-3; CDR3 protein: CSVEEGSGTTDTQYF; CDR3 DNA: TGCAGCGTTGAAGAGGGAAGCGGGACTACAGATACGCAGTATTTT
D gene: TRBD1; clone size: many; V gene: TRBV5-1; J gene: TRBJ2-1; CDR3 protein: CASSWGQGSYNEQFF; CDR3 DNA: TGCGCCAGCAGCTGGGGACAGGGGTCCTACAATGAGCAGTTCTTC
D gene: -; clone size: -; V gene: TRBV18; J gene: TRBJ2-5; CDR3 protein: CASSTTTSGETQYF; CDR3 DNA: TGTGCCAGCTCAACCACAACTAGTGGGGAGACCCAGTACTTC
D gene: TRBD2; clone size: -; V gene: TRBV6-1; J gene: TRBJ2-1; CDR3 protein: CASRAGLAGGPVGYNEQFF; CDR3 DNA: TGTGCCAGCAGGGCCGGTCTAGCGGGAGGACCGGTGGGTTACAATGAGCAGTTCTTC
D gene: -; clone size: -; V gene: TRBV6-5; J gene: TRBJ1-5; CDR3 protein: CASSYNSRTGPQHF; CDR3 DNA: TGTGCCAGCAGTTACAACAGTAGGACGGGTCCCCAGCATTTT
D gene: -; clone size: -; V gene: TRBV6-1; J gene: TRBJ2-7; CDR3 protein: CASGGTTGSYEQYF; CDR3 DNA: TGTGCCAGCGGCGGCACGACAGGTTCCTACGAGCAGTACTTC
D gene: TRBD2; clone size: -; V gene: TRBV3-1; J gene: TRBJ2-7; CDR3 protein: CASSQGPSGSEQYF; CDR3 DNA: TGTGCCAGCAGCCAAGGTCCTAGCGGGAGCGAGCAGTACTTC